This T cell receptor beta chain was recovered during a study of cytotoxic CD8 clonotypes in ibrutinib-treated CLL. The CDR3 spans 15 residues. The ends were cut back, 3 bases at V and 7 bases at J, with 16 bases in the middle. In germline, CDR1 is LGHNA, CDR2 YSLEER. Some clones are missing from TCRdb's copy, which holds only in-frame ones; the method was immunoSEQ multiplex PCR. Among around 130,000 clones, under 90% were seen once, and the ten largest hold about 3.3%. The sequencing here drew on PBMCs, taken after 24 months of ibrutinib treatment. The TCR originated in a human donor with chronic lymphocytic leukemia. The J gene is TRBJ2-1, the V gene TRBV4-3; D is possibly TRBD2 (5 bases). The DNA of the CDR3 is TGCGCCAGCAGCCAGGGTGTCGGGAACCTTAATGAGCAGTTCTTC. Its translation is CASSQGVGNLNEQFF.